This T cell receptor beta chain was captured by sequencing in a study of OX40 agonist ivuxolimab in advanced cancers. Study summary: Partial responses, seen in three patients, involved one hepatocellular carcinoma and two cutaneous melanomas.

The repertoire was sequenced with immunoSEQ multiplex PCR; TCRdb's copy has only in-frame clones and lacks some. This table has more than 45,000 clones, 82% appearing once. On this clone: Its antigen is still unknown.

Whole-study findings and limits: On average, CD8+ T cells had more expanded clones than CD4+. Nonresponders, in some cases, also had low normalized T-cell clonal expansion. Undetermined was the antigen specificity of the expanded peripheral T cells.

This CDR3 comprises 14 residues. Germline V gene sequence: CDR1 SEHNR, CDR2 FQNEAQ (reference sequence). Deletions cut 1 base from V and 7 bases from J, with 14 bases between. The genes are TRBV7-9 and TRBJ2-7, with unresolved D. The input for sequencing was CD4+ or CD8+ T cells sorted from blood, taken in a trial of the OX40 agonist ivuxolimab. The receptor was isolated from an adult with an advanced solid tumor such as melanoma, head and neck, liver or kidney cancer. CDR3 coding DNA: TGTGCCAGCAGCTTAGTCCCGGGCCGTTGGGAGCAGTACTTC. Its translation is CASSLVPGRWEQYF.